A selection of T cell receptor beta chains follows, all from one sample in a study of T cell repertoires in cytomegalovirus infection. TCRdb re-analysed the reads in MiXCR, keeping a single row per CDR3 protein. This table has some 270,000 distinct CDR3 sequences, about a sixth appearing once. The sequenced sample was CD8+ T cells from PBMCs. All receptors come from a human donor in good health (CMV status not recorded). Some clones in this sample may be carry-over from other donors' samples. Both conserved end residues are part of each CDR3. The D gene is left open where the match is weak. The size of a clone is reported for some rows only, either as once, few or many, or as a class for expanded clones.

D gene,J gene,clone size,V gene,CDR3 protein,CDR3 DNA
-,TRBJ1-1,many,TRBV7-9,CASSLRGMPGQMNTEAFF,TGTGCCAGCAGCTTACGGGGAATGCCGGGACAAATGAACACTGAAGCTTTCTTT
-,TRBJ2-5,-,TRBV20-1,CSASGGVDTKRTQYF,TGCAGTGCTAGTGGTGGAGTGGATACAAAGAGAACCCAGTACTTC
-,TRBJ2-1,-,TRBV5-5,CASSMGLRQRIEQFF,TGTGCCAGCAGCATGGGGTTGAGGCAGCGGATTGAGCAGTTCTTC
-,TRBJ2-7,-,TRBV9,CASSVAPQATLSYEQYF,TGTGCCAGCAGCGTAGCCCCCCAGGCCACCCTCTCCTACGAGCAGTACTTC
-,TRBJ1-1,many,TRBV7-9,CASSPLMGLDTEAFF,TGTGCCAGCAGCCCCCTTATGGGTCTCGACACTGAAGCTTTCTTT
TRBD2,TRBJ2-1,many,TRBV11-3,CASSLLAGYSYNEQFF,TGTGCCAGCAGCTTACTAGCGGGTTACTCCTACAATGAGCAGTTCTTC
-,TRBJ1-1,-,TRBV4-1,CASSQVALMNTEAFF,TGCGCCAGCAGCCAAGTAGCCCTCATGAACACTGAAGCTTTCTTT
TRBD1,TRBJ1-2,many,TRBV28,CASSLVIDRVGGYTF,TGTGCCAGCAGTTTAGTTATTGACAGGGTAGGGGGCTACACCTTC
-,TRBJ1-5,many,TRBV3-1,CASSQDLRADQPQHF,TGTGCCAGCAGCCAAGATCTGCGGGCGGATCAGCCCCAGCATTTT
-,TRBJ1-5,few,TRBV28,CASSPRQVGAYSNQPQHF,TGTGCCAGCAGCCCCAGACAGGTCGGGGCTTATAGCAATCAGCCCCAGCATTTT
-,TRBJ1-1,-,TRBV28,CASSRSDRTNTEAFF,TGTGCCAGCAGTCGATCGGACAGAACGAACACTGAAGCTTTCTTT
TRBD1,TRBJ1-2,few,TRBV29-1,CSALTGDGYGYTF,TGCAGCGCTTTGACAGGGGATGGCTATGGCTACACCTTC
-,TRBJ2-1,many,TRBV12-5,CASGRSYNEQFF,TGTGCTAGTGGCCGGAGCTACAATGAGCAGTTCTTC
-,TRBJ1-2,many,TRBV12-3/TRBV12-4,CASSNSGTAGYTF,TGTGCCAGCAGCAACTCCGGGACGGCCGGCTACACCTTC
TRBD1,TRBJ2-7,many,TRBV4-2,CASSQDETGGLYEQYF,TGTGCCAGCAGCCAAGATGAGACAGGGGGCCTCTACGAGCAGTACTTC
-,TRBJ2-7,-,TRBV4-1,CASSQVVGDYEQYF,TGCGCCAGCAGCCAAGTCGTCGGCGACTACGAGCAGTACTTC
-,TRBJ1-5,many,TRBV7-9,CASSLTGYGNQPQHF,TGTGCCAGCAGCTTAACAGGGTATGGCAATCAGCCCCAGCATTTT
-,TRBJ2-7,many,TRBV7-8,CASSLGGGLSYEQYF,TGTGCCAGCAGCTTAGGTGGGGGACTCTCCTACGAGCAGTACTTC
TRBD1,TRBJ2-5,many,TRBV7-2,CASSPGTVIQETQYF,TGTGCCAGCAGCCCCGGGACAGTTATCCAAGAGACCCAGTACTTC
-,TRBJ1-1,many,TRBV7-9,CASSGGGNTEAFF,TGTGCCAGCAGCGGGGGGGGGAACACTGAAGCTTTCTTT
TRBD1,TRBJ1-2,-,TRBV20-1,CSARETTGNYGYTF,TGCAGTGCTAGAGAGACGACAGGGAACTATGGCTACACCTTC
TRBD1,TRBJ1-2,few,TRBV7-9,CASSSTRRDSYGYTF,TGTGCCAGCAGCTCAACCCGACGGGACAGCTATGGCTACACCTTC
TRBD2,TRBJ2-7,-,TRBV29-1,CSVSGTSGGRYEQYF,TGCAGCGTTTCCGGGACTAGCGGGGGACGGTACGAGCAGTACTTC
-,TRBJ2-7,many,TRBV5-6,CASSRILAGIISYEQYF,TGTGCCAGCAGCCGCATACTCGCCGGGATTATCTCCTACGAGCAGTACTTC
-,TRBJ2-7,-,TRBV2,CASRRKGNFIDEQYF,TGTGCCAGCAGGAGAAAGGGTAATTTTATAGACGAGCAGTACTTC
-,TRBJ2-7,many,TRBV20-1,CSARTTQGSYEQYF,TGCAGTGCAAGAACTACCCAGGGCTCCTACGAGCAGTACTTC
TRBD1,TRBJ2-7,many,TRBV5-6,CASSVAGTVTEQYF,TGTGCCAGCAGCGTCGCCGGGACAGTTACCGAGCAGTACTTC
-,TRBJ2-7,few,TRBV7-9,CASSPTYEQYF,TGTGCCAGCAGCCCAACCTACGAGCAGTACTTC
-,TRBJ2-3,-,TRBV27,CASSSRQEPDTQYF,TGTGCCAGCAGTTCCCGACAGGAGCCAGATACGCAGTATTTT
-,TRBJ1-2,many,TRBV6-1,CASSYRQGRDYGYTF,TGTGCCAGCAGTTACCGGCAGGGTAGGGACTATGGCTACACCTTC
-,TRBJ1-4,-,TRBV6-5,CASSRDGPEEKLFF,TGTGCCAGCAGCCGAGATGGACCGGAGGAAAAACTGTTTTTT
TRBD1,TRBJ2-7,many,TRBV12-3/TRBV12-4,CASSFIGERDRGYEQYF,TGTGCCAGCAGCTTTATAGGCGAACGGGACAGGGGCTACGAGCAGTACTTC
TRBD2,TRBJ2-5,many,TRBV6-2/TRBV6-3,CASSSGLAEQETQYF,TGTGCCAGCAGTTCGGGACTAGCGGAACAAGAGACCCAGTACTTC
-,TRBJ2-7,many,TRBV7-8,CASSLNWITLRASPHEQYF,TGTGCCAGCAGCTTAAACTGGATAACCCTACGGGCTAGCCCCCACGAGCAGTACTTC
-,TRBJ1-5,few,TRBV6-6,CASSLEEGNQPQHF,TGTGCCAGCAGCCTGGAAGAAGGCAATCAGCCCCAGCATTTT
-,TRBJ1-4,-,TRBV7-9,CASSRKQGTNEKLFF,TGTGCCAGCAGCCGCAAACAGGGTACTAATGAAAAACTGTTTTTT
-,TRBJ2-7,few,TRBV20-1,CSARGTGTSYEQYF,TGCAGTGCGAGAGGAACGGGAACCTCCTACGAGCAGTACTTC
-,TRBJ2-2,many,TRBV6-5,CASSYSAGELFF,TGTGCCAGCAGTTACTCCGCCGGGGAGCTGTTTTTT
-,TRBJ2-1,few,TRBV7-8,CASSLVFPEQFF,TGTGCCAGCAGCTTAGTGTTTCCGGAGCAGTTCTTC
TRBD1,TRBJ1-4,many,TRBV7-6,CASSYRGSGEKLFF,TGTGCCAGCAGCTACAGGGGTTCAGGTGAAAAACTGTTTTTT
-,TRBJ2-1,-,TRBV11-2,CASSLYWDTPRDEQFF,TGTGCCAGCAGCTTATATTGGGACACTCCCAGGGATGAGCAGTTCTTC
-,TRBJ1-4,-,TRBV4-1,CASSQHFSGNEKLFF,TGCGCCAGCAGCCAACATTTTTCGGGGAATGAAAAACTGTTTTTT
TRBD2,TRBJ2-7,few,TRBV29-1,CSVVTSDSYEQYF,TGCAGCGTTGTGACTAGCGACTCCTACGAGCAGTACTTC
-,TRBJ1-1,many,TRBV6-2/TRBV6-3,CASNNPPGLSMNTEAFF,TGTGCCAGCAACAATCCGCCTGGGCTTAGCATGAACACTGAAGCTTTCTTT
-,TRBJ2-1,many,TRBV7-9,CASSLDGSVPGPNEQFF,TGTGCCAGCAGCTTAGATGGGAGCGTACCGGGGCCCAATGAGCAGTTCTTC
-,TRBJ2-2,many,TRBV7-8,CASSPRPNTGELFF,TGTGCCAGCAGCCCCCGCCCGAACACCGGGGAGCTGTTTTTT
-,TRBJ1-4,many,TRBV7-8,CASSSRAGDEKLFF,TGTGCCAGCAGCTCCAGGGCGGGGGACGAAAAACTGTTTTTT
TRBD1,TRBJ2-7,few,TRBV7-8,CASSLEGGQGYEQYF,TGTGCCAGCAGCCTCGAGGGGGGACAGGGCTACGAGCAGTACTTC
-,TRBJ2-3,many,TRBV19,CASSIQEGPDTQYF,TGTGCCAGTAGTATTCAAGAGGGACCAGATACGCAGTATTTT
TRBD1,TRBJ1-2,-,TRBV5-1,CASSLEQGGLYYGYTF,TGCGCCAGCAGCTTGGAGCAGGGGGGGTTATACTATGGCTACACCTTC
-,TRBJ2-2,-,TRBV12-3/TRBV12-4,CASLTLENTGELFF,TGTGCCAGCCTAACCCTGGAGAACACCGGGGAGCTGTTTTTT
-,TRBJ1-1,-,TRBV4-1,CASSQDARNTEAFF,TGCGCCAGCAGCCAAGATGCCCGAAACACTGAAGCTTTCTTT
-,TRBJ2-7,many,TRBV12-3/TRBV12-4,CACTTAGRRGSNEQYF,TGTGCCTGCACTACGGCGGGCCGACGCGGATCAAACGAGCAGTACTTC
TRBD1,TRBJ2-7,many,TRBV12-3/TRBV12-4,CASSFLTQGNEQYF,TGTGCCAGCAGTTTTCTAACACAGGGGAACGAGCAGTACTTC
TRBD1,TRBJ1-1,many,TRBV6-2/TRBV6-3,CASSEGRDRELNTEAFF,TGTGCCAGCAGCGAAGGCCGGGACAGAGAATTGAACACTGAAGCTTTCTTT
TRBD1,TRBJ1-1,many,TRBV6-2/TRBV6-3,CASSYIWTGDMNTEAFF,TGTGCCAGCAGTTACATATGGACAGGGGACATGAACACTGAAGCTTTCTTT
-,TRBJ1-4,few,TRBV12-5,CASGTPRGEKLFF,TGTGCTAGTGGGACACCGAGAGGTGAAAAACTGTTTTTT
-,TRBJ2-7,few,TRBV27,CASSLSGLRSSYEQYF,TGTGCCAGCAGTTTATCCGGACTGCGGAGCTCCTACGAGCAGTACTTC
-,TRBJ2-7,-,TRBV7-9,CASSARTVSYEQYF,TGTGCCAGCAGCGCTAGGACGGTCTCCTACGAGCAGTACTTC